These T cell receptor beta chains were read from a single sample in a study of blood T cells in healthy people across ages. Using its own MiXCR run on the 5' RACE reads, TCRdb lists one record per CDR3 protein. Of some 1.6 million distinct CDR3 sequences in the sample, about 35% are singletons; the top ten hold over 9%. The sample was blood. The receptors here all came from a woman aged 25-40 years in good health. The conserved cysteine and the conserved F or W are not part of the CDR3 here.

TRBV7-3	TRBJ2-3	ASSLSPLAGINPTQY
TRBV20-1	TRBJ1-6	SASNYNSPLH
TRBV9	TRBJ2-3	ASSVVTSRGRSTDTQY
TRBV29-1	TRBJ2-2	SVGGTDTNTGELF
TRBV5-5	TRBJ1-5	ASSLGAGLQPQH
TRBV20-1	TRBJ2-7	SAREKSWDRGRYEQY
TRBV6-5	TRBJ2-4	ASSYGRASGELAKNIQY
TRBV5-1	TRBJ2-7	ASSLGGTSGIYEQY
TRBV12-3/TRBV12-4	TRBJ2-5	ASSPGGLVEETQY
TRBV5-1	TRBJ2-5	ASSQGTSGMEQETQY
TRBV2	TRBJ2-1	ASRRLAGGPNEQF
TRBV5-5	TRBJ1-2	ASSLAPGVANYGYT
TRBV12-3/TRBV12-4	TRBJ2-1	ASSDLAGEVEQF
TRBV5-1	TRBJ2-3	ASSLLAPTDTQY
TRBV7-9	TRBJ2-7	ASSWGSAHEQY
TRBV20-1	TRBJ2-7	SARELAGGPYEQY
TRBV3-1	TRBJ2-3	ASAAGGEVDTQY
TRBV5-1	TRBJ2-3	ASRRTNTDTQY
TRBV5-1	TRBJ2-3	ASSFEREADTQY
TRBV2	TRBJ2-1	ASSTGGLATSSYNEQF
TRBV20-1	-	SARDQAGERQETQY
TRBV3-1	TRBJ2-6	ASSQVPPGANVLT
TRBV5-1	TRBJ2-1	ASSPAPGSSYNEQF
TRBV7-2	TRBJ1-6	ASSLAQGDSPLH
TRBV9	TRBJ2-3	ASSVVAGSSDTQY
TRBV29-1	TRBJ2-1	SAGSSSYNEQF
TRBV9	TRBJ2-5	ASSPRSGSSYNEQY
TRBV29-1	TRBJ2-7	SVEKVDRVHSYEQY
TRBV27	TRBJ1-2	ASRLGAGLDGYT
TRBV20-1	TRBJ1-5	SAGDSGNQPQH
TRBV5-1	TRBJ2-7	ASSFYAGGRAPYEQY
TRBV5-4	TRBJ2-7	ASSLSGGATEQY
TRBV20-1	TRBJ2-1	SASGLADNEQF